The present TCR beta chain was sequenced within a study of T cell responses to AZD1222 COVID-19 vaccine. The study, taken as a whole, reports: Spike-spanning, vaccine-associated CD4 TCRs were dominant at 160-218 and 743-854. Reportedly, nearly half the spike-specific TCRs target unmutated variant regions. Clonal diversity may have been underestimated, and the donors were mostly white British, with more females than males.

Sequencing used immunoSEQ multiplex PCR; TCRdb keeps in-frame clones, though not all of them. Of around 120,000 clones in the sample, about nine tenths are singletons; the top ten hold more than 13%. Looked up from germline, CDR1 is MNHEY and CDR2 is SVGAGI. Trimming took 5 bases from V and 5 from J, leaving 18 bases between them. CDR3 length: 15 amino acids. This clone has just one count. Its antigen remains unidentified. This rearrangement joins TRBV6-5 to TRBJ2-5; the D gene is possibly TRBD2 (5 bases). This material consisted of peripheral blood, taken on day 0 of AZD1222 vaccination. This sequence was found in an adult in good health. CDR3 nucleotide sequence: TGTGCCAGCAGTCCACCTAGCCCCTCGCGGGAGACCCAGTACTTC. It yields the protein CASSPPSPSRETQYF.